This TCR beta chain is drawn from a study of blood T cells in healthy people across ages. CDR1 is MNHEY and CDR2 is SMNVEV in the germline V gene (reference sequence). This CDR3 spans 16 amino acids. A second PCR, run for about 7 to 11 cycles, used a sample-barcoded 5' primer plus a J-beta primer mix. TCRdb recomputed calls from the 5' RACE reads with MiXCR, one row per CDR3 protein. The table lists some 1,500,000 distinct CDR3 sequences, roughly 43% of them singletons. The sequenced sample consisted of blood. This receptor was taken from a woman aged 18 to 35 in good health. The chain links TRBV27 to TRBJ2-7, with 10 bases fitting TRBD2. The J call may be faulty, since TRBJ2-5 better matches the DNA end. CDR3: CASSLSSGGTVETQYF. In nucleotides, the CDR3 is TGTGCCAGCAGTTTAAGTAGCGGGGGGACCGTGGAGACCCAGTACTTC.